Listed below are T cell receptor beta chains from one sample, sequenced in a study of blood T cell repertoires in COVID-19. Method: immunoSEQ multiplex PCR; TCRdb's copy keeps in-frame clones and lacks some. The sample contains about 140,000 clones, about four fifths of which appear only once. The sequencing input was peripheral blood. The receptors shown here come from a human donor in a cohort sampled during active COVID-19. CDR3s include the opening cysteine and the closing phenylalanine or tryptophan. A D gene is named only where the DNA matches it firmly. Clone size, where shown, is once, few, many, or a class for clones that have expanded.

TRBV7-8,.,TRBJ2-1,TRBD2,16,TGTGCCAGCAGCTACCGACGCGGGAGAGGTGTAGATGAGCAGTTCTTC,CASSYRRGRGVDEQFF
TRBV28,.,TRBJ2-1,.,16,TGTGCCAGCAGCTCACTCCGGAGGGCGTCCTACAATGAGCAGTTCTTC,CASSSLRRASYNEQFF
TRBV28,few,TRBJ1-4,.,15,TGTGCCAGCAGTTTAGATCCAGGGGAAAATGAAAAACTGTTTTTT,CASSLDPGENEKLFF
TRBV2,once,TRBJ2-3,TRBD1,14,TGTGCCAGCAGTGTTGGGACAGGGGGAGATACGCAGTATTTT,CASSVGTGGDTQYF
TRBV28,.,TRBJ1-5,TRBD1,17,TGTGCCAGCAGGCCTGCGGGACAGGAGATTAGCAATCAGCCCCAGCATTTT,CASRPAGQEISNQPQHF
TRBV29-1,.,TRBJ1-2,TRBD1,12,TGCAGCACACGGGACAGCCCCTATGGCTACACCTTC,CSTRDSPYGYTF
TRBV24-1,.,TRBJ2-5,.,16,TGTGCCACCGGTACAACCGTCGCGGGATCGGGAGAGACCCAGTACTTC,CATGTTVAGSGETQYF
TRBV6-5,.,TRBJ1-5,.,14,TGTGCCAGCAGTCCGACAGGTAGCAATCAGCCCCAGCATTTT,CASSPTGSNQPQHF
TRBV5-1,.,TRBJ2-3,.,18,TGCGCCAGCAGCTTGGCGGTTGGGCGAGCCCTAAGCACAGATACGCAGTATTTT,CASSLAVGRALSTDTQYF
TRBV21-1,.,TRBJ2-7,.,15,TGTGCCAGCACTGGCGGGAGGTCAATCACCCACGAGCAGTACTTC,CASTGGRSITHEQYF
TRBV18,.,TRBJ2-1,TRBD2,14,TGTGCCAGCTCCTATCTAGCGGGGGTCCTCGGGCAGTTCTTC,CASSYLAGVLGQFF
TRBV4-2,.,TRBJ2-1,TRBD2,14,TGTGCCAGCAGCCGGCCCGGGACTAACAATGAGCAGTTCTTC,CASSRPGTNNEQFF
TRBV18,few,TRBJ2-1,TRBD2,13,TGTGCCAGCTCACCATCGGTAGCGGGAGAGCAGTTCTTC,CASSPSVAGEQFF
TRBV15,.,TRBJ1-1,TRBD1,14,TGTGCCACCAGCAGAGATCTGCAGGGGGGACTGGCTTTCTTT,CATSRDLQGGLAFF
TRBV7-2,once,TRBJ2-7,TRBD1,16,TGTGCCAGCAGCCCCCGCGGGGACAGGCTCTCCTACGAGCAGTACTTC,CASSPRGDRLSYEQYF
TRBV6-6,.,TRBJ1-6,.,10,TGTGCCAGCAAAGGGGGGGCCCTCCACTTT,CASKGGALHF
TRBV30,.,TRBJ1-2,.,13,TGTGCCTGGAGTGCTCAGACTTATTATGGCTACACCTTC,CAWSAQTYYGYTF